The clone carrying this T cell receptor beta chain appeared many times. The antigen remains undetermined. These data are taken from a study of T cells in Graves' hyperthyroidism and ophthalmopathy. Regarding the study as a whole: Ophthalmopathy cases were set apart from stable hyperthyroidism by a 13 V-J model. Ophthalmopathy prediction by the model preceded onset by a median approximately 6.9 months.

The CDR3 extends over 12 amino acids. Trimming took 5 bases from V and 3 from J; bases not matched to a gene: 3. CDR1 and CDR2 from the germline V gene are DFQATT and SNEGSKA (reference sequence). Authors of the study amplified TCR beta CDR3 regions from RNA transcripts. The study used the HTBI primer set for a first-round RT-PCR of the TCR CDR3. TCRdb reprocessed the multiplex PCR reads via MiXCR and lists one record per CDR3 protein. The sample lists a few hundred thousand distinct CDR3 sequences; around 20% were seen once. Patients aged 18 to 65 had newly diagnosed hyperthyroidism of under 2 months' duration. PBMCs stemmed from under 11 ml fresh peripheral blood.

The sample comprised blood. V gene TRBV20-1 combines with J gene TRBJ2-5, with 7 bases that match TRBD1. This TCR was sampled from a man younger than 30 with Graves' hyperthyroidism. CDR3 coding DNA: TGCAGTGCTCGTACAGGGGAAGAGACCCAGTACTTC. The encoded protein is CSARTGEETQYF.